These T cell receptor beta chains were read from a single sample in a study of blood T cell repertoires in COVID-19. Profiled with immunoSEQ multiplex PCR; TCRdb holds only in-frame clones, not every one. The sample has approximately 250,000 clones, just under 85% seen once. Material: peripheral blood. These receptors were taken from a woman aged 60-70 years with active or convalescent COVID-19. The CDR3 runs from the conserved cysteine through the conserved F or W. A D gene is named only where the DNA matches it firmly. Some rows have no size entry. The others give once, few or many, or a class for an expanded clone.

d_gene: TRBD2; v_gene: TRBV5-1; j_gene: TRBJ2-1; abundance: .; CDR3aa: CASSLSSGGAFGNEQFF; CDR3nt: TGCGCCAGCAGCTTGAGTAGCGGGGGTGCCTTTGGGAATGAGCAGTTCTTC
d_gene: .; v_gene: TRBV5-4; j_gene: TRBJ2-3; abundance: many; CDR3aa: CASSTQGADTQYF; CDR3nt: TGTGCCAGCAGTACCCAGGGTGCAGATACGCAGTATTTT
d_gene: TRBD1; v_gene: TRBV24-1; j_gene: TRBJ2-1; abundance: few; CDR3aa: CATSDSGQGGYYNEQFF; CDR3nt: TGTGCCACCAGTGATTCTGGACAGGGGGGTTACTACAATGAGCAGTTCTTC
d_gene: .; v_gene: TRBV5-6; j_gene: TRBJ1-3; abundance: .; CDR3aa: CASSYGGSGNTIYF; CDR3nt: TGTGCCAGCAGCTACGGGGGCTCTGGAAACACCATATATTTT
d_gene: TRBD2; v_gene: TRBV27; j_gene: TRBJ2-7; abundance: few; CDR3aa: CASRTSSHEQYF; CDR3nt: TGTGCCAGCAGGACTAGCTCCCACGAGCAGTACTTC
d_gene: TRBD2; v_gene: TRBV4-2; j_gene: TRBJ2-2; abundance: once; CDR3aa: CASSQGDSGGGRELFF; CDR3nt: TGTGCCAGCAGCCAAGGGGATAGCGGGGGGGGCCGGGAGCTGTTTTTT
d_gene: .; v_gene: TRBV11-2; j_gene: TRBJ1-1; abundance: .; CDR3aa: CASSTEGLGAGDTEAFF; CDR3nt: TGTGCCAGCAGCACGGAAGGGTTGGGGGCTGGGGACACTGAAGCTTTCTTT
d_gene: TRBD1; v_gene: TRBV27; j_gene: TRBJ2-1; abundance: .; CDR3aa: CASRTGVSSYNEQFF; CDR3nt: TGTGCCAGCAGGACAGGGGTGAGCTCCTACAATGAGCAGTTCTTC
d_gene: TRBD2; v_gene: TRBV7-2; j_gene: TRBJ2-1; abundance: .; CDR3aa: CASSLDAGDNEQFF; CDR3nt: TGTGCCAGCAGCTTAGACGCGGGGGACAATGAGCAGTTCTTC
d_gene: .; v_gene: TRBV20-1; j_gene: TRBJ1-5; abundance: .; CDR3aa: CSASRTQGYNQPQHF; CDR3nt: TGCAGTGCTAGTCGAACCCAGGGCTACAATCAGCCCCAGCATTTT
d_gene: .; v_gene: TRBV28; j_gene: TRBJ1-5; abundance: .; CDR3aa: CASSLSGTRLGNQPQHF; CDR3nt: TGTGCCAGCAGTTTATCAGGAACCCGGCTGGGCAATCAGCCCCAGCATTTT
d_gene: TRBD2; v_gene: TRBV6-4; j_gene: TRBJ2-5; abundance: .; CDR3aa: CASSDGRGGPLEYF; CDR3nt: TGTGCCAGCAGTGACGGTCGCGGGGGGCCCCTAGAGTACTTC
d_gene: .; v_gene: TRBV19; j_gene: TRBJ1-6; abundance: .; CDR3aa: CASSIRLTGNSPLHF; CDR3nt: TGTGCCAGTAGTATACGCTTAACGGGTAATTCACCCCTCCACTTT
d_gene: .; v_gene: TRBV7-2; j_gene: TRBJ1-3; abundance: .; CDR3aa: CASSLGRSGNTIYF; CDR3nt: TGTGCCAGCAGCTTAGGGAGGTCTGGAAACACCATATATTTT
d_gene: TRBD2; v_gene: TRBV6-5; j_gene: TRBJ2-3; abundance: .; CDR3aa: CASSFSGGDTQYF; CDR3nt: TGTGCCAGCAGCTTCAGCGGGGGAGATACGCAGTATTTT
d_gene: .; v_gene: TRBV29-1; j_gene: TRBJ2-7; abundance: .; CDR3aa: CSVEDPGLGGGEQYF; CDR3nt: TGCAGCGTTGAGGACCCGGGACTGGGAGGGGGGGAGCAGTACTTC
d_gene: TRBD2; v_gene: TRBV27; j_gene: TRBJ2-1; abundance: .; CDR3aa: CASRLLGTSGGARNEQFF; CDR3nt: TGTGCCAGCAGACTATTGGGGACTAGCGGGGGGGCTAGGAATGAGCAGTTCTTC
d_gene: .; v_gene: TRBV4-1; j_gene: TRBJ1-2; abundance: .; CDR3aa: CASSPLSGNGYTF; CDR3nt: TGCGCCAGCAGCCCACTTTCAGGGAATGGCTACACCTTC
d_gene: .; v_gene: TRBV11-3; j_gene: TRBJ1-1; abundance: .; CDR3aa: CASSLGRNTEAFF; CDR3nt: TGTGCCAGCAGCTTAGGCAGGAACACTGAAGCTTTCTTT
d_gene: TRBD1; v_gene: TRBV2; j_gene: TRBJ1-1; abundance: .; CDR3aa: CASSTGGWAEAFF; CDR3nt: TGTGCCAGCAGCACAGGGGGCTGGGCTGAAGCTTTCTTT
d_gene: .; v_gene: TRBV3-1/TRBV3-2; j_gene: TRBJ2-2; abundance: .; CDR3aa: CAAKPGLSHGGELFF; CDR3nt: TGTGCCGCTAAACCGGGACTCTCGCATGGCGGGGAGCTGTTTTTT
d_gene: .; v_gene: TRBV19; j_gene: TRBJ2-7; abundance: .; CDR3aa: CATRTAGYEQYF; CDR3nt: TGTGCCACAAGGACAGCCGGTTACGAGCAGTACTTC
d_gene: TRBD2; v_gene: TRBV11-3; j_gene: TRBJ2-7; abundance: .; CDR3aa: CASSLEFRGSYEQYF; CDR3nt: TGTGCCAGCAGCTTAGAGTTCCGCGGGAGTTACGAGCAGTACTTC
d_gene: TRBD2; v_gene: TRBV6-5; j_gene: TRBJ2-1; abundance: .; CDR3aa: CASSGTSGRYEQFF; CDR3nt: TGTGCCAGCAGCGGGACTAGCGGGCGGTATGAGCAGTTCTTC
d_gene: TRBD1; v_gene: TRBV11-3; j_gene: TRBJ1-1; abundance: .; CDR3aa: CASSLGRTGWTEAFF; CDR3nt: TGTGCCAGCAGCTTAGGGAGGACAGGGTGGACTGAAGCTTTCTTT
d_gene: TRBD1; v_gene: TRBV29-1; j_gene: TRBJ1-2; abundance: .; CDR3aa: CSVEQRTGIYGYTF; CDR3nt: TGCAGCGTTGAACAACGGACAGGGATCTATGGCTACACCTTC
d_gene: TRBD2; v_gene: TRBV28; j_gene: TRBJ2-2; abundance: .; CDR3aa: CASRIAGGVTGELFF; CDR3nt: TGTGCCAGCAGGATAGCGGGGGGGGTCACCGGGGAGCTGTTTTTT
d_gene: TRBD1; v_gene: TRBV24-1; j_gene: TRBJ2-4; abundance: .; CDR3aa: CATSDRQQGFQYF; CDR3nt: TGTGCCACCAGTGATCGACAACAGGGGTTTCAGTACTTC
d_gene: TRBD1; v_gene: TRBV6-5; j_gene: TRBJ1-3; abundance: .; CDR3aa: CASIDQGGGNTIYF; CDR3nt: TGTGCCAGCATCGACCAGGGGGGAGGAAACACCATATATTTT
d_gene: TRBD1; v_gene: TRBV27; j_gene: TRBJ1-6; abundance: .; CDR3aa: CASTRRQGNNSPLHF; CDR3nt: TGTGCCAGCACTAGGCGACAGGGTAATAATTCACCCCTCCACTTT
d_gene: TRBD1; v_gene: TRBV6-4; j_gene: TRBJ2-2; abundance: .; CDR3aa: CASSEQGAPGELFF; CDR3nt: TGTGCCAGCAGTGAACAGGGGGCCCCCGGGGAGCTGTTTTTT
d_gene: .; v_gene: TRBV30; j_gene: TRBJ1-1; abundance: .; CDR3aa: CAWSLTRGTEAFF; CDR3nt: TGTGCCTGGAGCCTGACAAGGGGGACTGAAGCTTTCTTT
d_gene: .; v_gene: TRBV11-3; j_gene: TRBJ1-5; abundance: .; CDR3aa: CASNPLYSSPQHF; CDR3nt: TGTGCCAGCAACCCCCTTTATAGTTCCCCCCAGCATTTT
d_gene: .; v_gene: TRBV7-9; j_gene: TRBJ2-3; abundance: .; CDR3aa: CASSLYGSSTDTQYF; CDR3nt: TGTGCCAGCAGCTTATACGGGTCTAGCACAGATACGCAGTATTTT
d_gene: TRBD1; v_gene: TRBV29-1; j_gene: TRBJ1-4; abundance: .; CDR3aa: CSVDRQGQNEKLFF; CDR3nt: TGCAGCGTTGATCGACAGGGCCAAAATGAAAAACTGTTTTTT
d_gene: .; v_gene: TRBV2; j_gene: TRBJ2-1; abundance: .; CDR3aa: CASRAISYNEQFF; CDR3nt: TGTGCCAGTCGCGCCATAAGCTACAATGAGCAGTTCTTC
d_gene: .; v_gene: TRBV30; j_gene: TRBJ1-4; abundance: .; CDR3aa: CAWSVHGSAEKLFF; CDR3nt: TGTGCCTGGAGTGTACACGGGTCCGCGGAAAAACTGTTTTTT
d_gene: .; v_gene: TRBV5-1; j_gene: TRBJ1-6; abundance: .; CDR3aa: CASRQNGDSPLHF; CDR3nt: TGCGCCAGCAGGCAGAACGGGGATTCACCCCTCCACTTT
d_gene: TRBD2; v_gene: TRBV5-1; j_gene: TRBJ2-5; abundance: .; CDR3aa: CASSLAVGGKETQYF; CDR3nt: TGCGCCAGCAGCTTGGCGGTGGGAGGGAAAGAGACCCAGTACTTC
d_gene: TRBD1; v_gene: TRBV5-6; j_gene: TRBJ1-1; abundance: .; CDR3aa: CASSSRRQGAVGNTEAFF; CDR3nt: TGTGCCAGCAGCTCCCGGAGACAGGGGGCCGTTGGGAACACTGAAGCTTTCTTT
d_gene: .; v_gene: TRBV12-3/TRBV12-4; j_gene: TRBJ1-2; abundance: .; CDR3aa: CASSLQGGYGYTF; CDR3nt: TGTGCCAGCAGTTTGCAGGGCGGCTATGGCTACACCTTC
d_gene: .; v_gene: TRBV11-2; j_gene: TRBJ1-1; abundance: .; CDR3aa: CASSLRAGLNTEAFF; CDR3nt: TGTGCCAGCAGCTTAAGGGCAGGGCTGAACACTGAAGCTTTCTTT
d_gene: .; v_gene: TRBV10-3; j_gene: TRBJ1-1; abundance: once; CDR3aa: CAISESGGRNTEAFF; CDR3nt: TGTGCCATCAGTGAGTCTGGGGGCCGGAACACTGAAGCTTTCTTT
d_gene: TRBD1; v_gene: TRBV3-1/TRBV3-2; j_gene: TRBJ1-6; abundance: once; CDR3aa: CASSPRDSNSPLHF; CDR3nt: TGTGCCAGCAGCCCACGGGACAGCAATTCACCCCTCCACTTT
d_gene: TRBD1; v_gene: TRBV19; j_gene: TRBJ2-3; abundance: once; CDR3aa: CASMGTESTDTQYF; CDR3nt: TGTGCCAGTATGGGGACAGAGAGCACAGATACGCAGTATTTT
d_gene: TRBD2; v_gene: TRBV4-1; j_gene: TRBJ2-5; abundance: few; CDR3aa: CASSQGAGGQETQYF; CDR3nt: TGCGCCAGCAGCCAAGGTGCGGGGGGGCAAGAGACCCAGTACTTC
d_gene: .; v_gene: TRBV3-1/TRBV3-2; j_gene: TRBJ1-6; abundance: .; CDR3aa: CASSQTRARPLHF; CDR3nt: TGTGCCAGCAGCCAAACCAGGGCGAGGCCCCTCCACTTT
d_gene: .; v_gene: TRBV10-2; j_gene: TRBJ1-5; abundance: many; CDR3aa: CASSESGTLLLQPQHF; CDR3nt: TGCGCCAGCAGTGAGTCGGGGACTCTATTGCTCCAGCCCCAGCATTTT
d_gene: .; v_gene: TRBV10-3; j_gene: TRBJ2-1; abundance: .; CDR3aa: CAISESSLYNEQFF; CDR3nt: TGTGCCATCAGTGAGTCGAGCTTATACAATGAGCAGTTCTTC